This TCR beta chain was sequenced during a study of cytomegalovirus exposure and HLA in healthy donors. General study results and limits: Later genetic work tied a missense DCLRE1C variant to beta-chain V and J trimming. With DRB1 most and HLA-C fewest, TCR association rates differed between HLA loci in a later analysis. Sequences of the TCR beta chain were said to predict the HLA-A and HLA-B alleles of most subjects accurately. No immune exposure information besides CMV serostatus was available.

CDR1 LNHDA and CDR2 SQIVND come from the germline V gene (reference sequence). This CDR3 has 14 amino acids. V was clipped by 6 bases and J by 2 bases; unmatched bases: 6. 60 Vbeta and 13 Jbeta primers were used in PCR. Here immunoSEQ multiplex PCR was the method, and the copy in TCRdb shows in-frame clones only, minus some. The table has some 76,000 clones, about four fifths seen once; the top ten hold 9% to 14%. Comments on this clone: Antigen unknown.

Sequenced sample: PBMCs. This clonotype was sampled from a male donor in good health and CMV-seropositive. The chain couples TRBV19 to TRBJ2-7; 8 bases are a match to TRBD1. CDR3 loop: CASRSDRGPYEQYF. The CDR3 nucleotides are TGTGCCAGTAGATCCGACAGGGGCCCCTACGAGCAGTACTTC.